This record looks at one TCR beta chain sequence and its context. Thyroid surgery took place with no prior treatment in any patient. In the original workflow: The authors used CDR3 differences across clinicopathological groups to build a distant-metastasis classifier for papillary thyroid cancer. TCRdb re-clonotyped the PCR reads through MiXCR. V and J calls and clone size were set by TCRdb, not the authors. The sample has under 20,000 clones, about 32% seen once; the top ten hold under 30%. This specimen comes from a study of metastatic and nonmetastatic thyroid tumors. This CDR3 region has 16 residues. CDR1 is SSHAT, CDR2 FNYEAQ, per germline (reference sequence). Losses at the gene ends were 5 bases for V and 10 bases for J; bases not matched to a gene: 17.

The source material was tumor tissue. The TCR comes from a male donor with papillary thyroid cancer or a benign thyroid nodule (not recorded which). Some clones in this sample may be carry-over from other donors' samples. The chain employs TRBV7-7 and TRBJ2-7; TRBD2 matches at 10 bases. The CDR3 nucleotides are TGTGCCAGCAGCCCAAGACTAGCGGGTACCCGTCGTGGACAGTACTTC. Protein sequence: CASSPRLAGTRRGQYF.